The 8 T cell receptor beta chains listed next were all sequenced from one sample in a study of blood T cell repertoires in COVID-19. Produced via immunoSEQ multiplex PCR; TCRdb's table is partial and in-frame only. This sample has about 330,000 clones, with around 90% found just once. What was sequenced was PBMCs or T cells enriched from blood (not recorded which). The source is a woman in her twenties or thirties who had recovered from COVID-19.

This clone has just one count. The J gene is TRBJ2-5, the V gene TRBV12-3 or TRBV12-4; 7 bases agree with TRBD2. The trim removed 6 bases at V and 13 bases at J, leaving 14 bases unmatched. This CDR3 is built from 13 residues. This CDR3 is CASSTNGEGARYF. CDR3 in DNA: TGTGCCAGCAGCACAAACGGGGAGGGCGCGAGGTACTTC.

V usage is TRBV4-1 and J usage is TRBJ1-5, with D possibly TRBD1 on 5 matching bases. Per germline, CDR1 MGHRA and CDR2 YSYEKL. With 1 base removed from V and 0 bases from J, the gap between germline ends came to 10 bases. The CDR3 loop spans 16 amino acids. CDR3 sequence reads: CASSQAREHSNQPQHF. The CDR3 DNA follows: TGCGCCAGCAGCCAAGCCAGGGAACATAGCAATCAGCCCCAGCATTTT.

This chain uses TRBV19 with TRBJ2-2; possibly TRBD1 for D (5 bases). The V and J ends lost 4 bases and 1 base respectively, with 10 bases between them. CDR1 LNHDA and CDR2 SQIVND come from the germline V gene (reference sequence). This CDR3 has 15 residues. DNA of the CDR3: TGTGCCAGTAGTACCTCAGGGATGAACACCGGGGAGCTGTTTTTT. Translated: CASSTSGMNTGELFF.

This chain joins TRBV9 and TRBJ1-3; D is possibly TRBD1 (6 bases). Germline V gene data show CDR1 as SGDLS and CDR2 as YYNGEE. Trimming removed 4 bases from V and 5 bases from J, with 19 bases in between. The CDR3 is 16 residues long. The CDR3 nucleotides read TGTGCCAGCAGCCCCCCGGGCAGGGGCGTTAGAAACACCATATATTTT. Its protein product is CASSPPGRGVRNTIYF.

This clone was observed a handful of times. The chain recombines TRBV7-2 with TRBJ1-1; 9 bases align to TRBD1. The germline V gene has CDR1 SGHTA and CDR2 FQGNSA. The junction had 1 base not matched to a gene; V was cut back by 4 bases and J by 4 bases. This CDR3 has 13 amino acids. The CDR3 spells CASSSQGATEAFF. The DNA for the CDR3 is TGTGCCAGCAGCTCACAGGGGGCCACTGAAGCTTTCTTT.

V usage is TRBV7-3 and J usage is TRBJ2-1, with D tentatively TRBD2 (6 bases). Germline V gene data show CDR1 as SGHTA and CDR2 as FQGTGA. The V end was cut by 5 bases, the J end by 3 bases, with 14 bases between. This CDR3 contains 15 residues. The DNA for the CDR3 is TGTGCCAGCAGCCCGGAGGGACTTGTCTACAATGAGCAGTTCTTC. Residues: CASSPEGLVYNEQFF.

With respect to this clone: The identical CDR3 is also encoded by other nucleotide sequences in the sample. CDR3 amino acids: CAWSVGRGIYEQYF. The DNA for the CDR3 is TGTGCCTGGAGTGTAGGCAGGGGGATCTACGAGCAGTACTTC. The chain is built from TRBV30 and TRBJ2-7; TRBD1 aligns across 7 bases. Per the germline V gene, CDR1 is GTSNPN and CDR2 is SVGIG (reference sequence). CDR3 length: 14 residues. The ends lost 0 bases at V and 3 bases at J; junction bases unmatched: 5.

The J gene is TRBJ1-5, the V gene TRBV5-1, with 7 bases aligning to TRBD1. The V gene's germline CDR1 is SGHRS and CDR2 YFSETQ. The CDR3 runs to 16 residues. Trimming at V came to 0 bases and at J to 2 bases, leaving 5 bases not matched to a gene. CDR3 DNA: TGCGCCAGCAGCTTGGAGGGGGCTGGGGGCAATCAGCCCCAGCATTTT. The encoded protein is CASSLEGAGGNQPQHF. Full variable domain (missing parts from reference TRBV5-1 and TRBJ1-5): KAGVTQTPRYLIKTRGQQVTLSCSPISGHRSVSWYQQTPGQGLQFLFEYFSETQRNKGNFPGRFSGRQFSNSRSEMNVSTLELGDSALYLCASSLEGAGGNQPQHFGDGTRLSIL.